This is a list of T cell receptor beta chains from one sample in a study of CD8 T cells in Susac syndrome. TCRdb re-called the immunoSEQ multiplex PCR reads with MiXCR, one entry per CDR3 protein. Here the sample spans some 160,000 distinct CDR3 sequences, about 90% being singletons. The sample was CD4+ T cells from PBMCs. Every receptor here comes from a human donor in good health. Both conserved end residues are trimmed from each CDR3.

j_gene	v_gene	CDR3aa
TRBJ2-7	TRBV28	ASSLSVGASSYEQY
TRBJ2-1	TRBV28	ASRPGGPSGSNEQF
TRBJ1-1	TRBV6-1	ASSPLTGTSEAF
TRBJ2-3	TRBV7-3	ASSSISGDTQY
TRBJ2-2	TRBV2	ASRAAGTGSGELF
TRBJ2-3	TRBV6-6	ASSRATDTQY
TRBJ2-4	TRBV20-1	SIPPIAKNIQY
TRBJ1-1	TRBV5-1	ASSLAEEVGTEETEAF
TRBJ2-3	TRBV6-2/TRBV6-3	ASSPLKRGGRDTQY
TRBJ1-5	TRBV19	ATSTGTKRDQPQH
TRBJ1-1	TRBV7-2	ASSFGGARQNTEAF
TRBJ2-3	TRBV18	ASSGEEADTQY
TRBJ2-7	TRBV6-2/TRBV6-3	ASSPHRQLSYERY
TRBJ1-1	TRBV29-1	SVDGPPTSYTEAF
TRBJ2-2	TRBV27	ASSFSQNTGELF
TRBJ1-5	TRBV7-2	ASSLDRGTAQPQH
TRBJ2-7	TRBV19	ASSKAGQGAYEQY
TRBJ2-3	TRBV20-1	SALSTDTQY
TRBJ1-5	TRBV2	ASSENRNSNQPQH
TRBJ1-1	TRBV3-1	ASSPLRGGRYEAF
TRBJ2-5	TRBV5-1	ASSLGGQSETQY
TRBJ2-7	TRBV7-9	ASSGGRLYEQY
TRBJ2-7	TRBV6-6	ASTKPPYEQY
TRBJ1-1	TRBV5-1	ASSLVSGGDTEAF
TRBJ2-7	TRBV10-3	AISESGSGYTYEQY
TRBJ2-3	TRBV7-9	ASSSGAGEVDTQY
TRBJ2-5	TRBV9	ASSVGTGSAGNQETQY
TRBJ2-5	TRBV24-1	ATSDGRGSGETQY
TRBJ2-5	TRBV12-3/TRBV12-4	ASSGARETQY
TRBJ2-5	TRBV5-1	ASTDPGASGETQY
TRBJ2-6	TRBV20-1	SATDRERSGANVLT
TRBJ2-7	TRBV7-2	ASSLDFYGAGEQY
TRBJ2-7	TRBV20-1	SAWSRSEQY
TRBJ1-2	TRBV5-1	ASQPLTLFRTRRLNGYT
TRBJ1-1	TRBV5-6	ASSPGSGWNTEAF
TRBJ2-7	TRBV28	ASSFGRAGSDEQY
TRBJ2-2	TRBV25-1	ASTSSGRANGELF
TRBJ1-2	TRBV7-2	ASSLDQGYGYT